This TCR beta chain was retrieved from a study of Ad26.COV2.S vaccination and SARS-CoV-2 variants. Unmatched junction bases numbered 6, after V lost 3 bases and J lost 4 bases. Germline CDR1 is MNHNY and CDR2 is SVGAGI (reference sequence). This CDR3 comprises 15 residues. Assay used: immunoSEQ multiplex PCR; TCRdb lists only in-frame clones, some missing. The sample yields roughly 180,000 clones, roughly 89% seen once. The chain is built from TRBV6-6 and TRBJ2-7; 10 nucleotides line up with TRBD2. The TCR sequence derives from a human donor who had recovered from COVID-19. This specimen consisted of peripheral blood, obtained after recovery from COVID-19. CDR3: CASSYGLAGEYEQYF. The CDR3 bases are TGTGCCAGCAGTTATGGGCTAGCGGGAGAGTACGAGCAGTACTTC.